This T cell receptor beta chain is from a study of cytomegalovirus exposure and HLA in healthy donors. Overall study results and limits: A later analysis associated 16,951 TCR beta sequences with HLA alleles at a 0.05 false discovery rate.

With respect to this clone: Its antigen remains unidentified.

Primers included in the PCR were 60 Vbeta and 13 Jbeta primers. TCRdb's table, derived via immunoSEQ multiplex PCR, lists solely in-frame clones and lacks some. The table records about 120,000 clones, over 75% of them present only once. From germline, CDR1 is SEHNR and CDR2 FQNEAQ (reference sequence). The V gene lost 4 bases and the J gene lost 5 bases, with 9 bases spanning the gap. The CDR3 runs 13 residues. V usage is TRBV7-9 and J usage is TRBJ1-3, with unresolved D. The TCR originated in a man aged 40-49 years in good health and CMV-seronegative. Input material: PBMCs. The CDR3 protein is CASSSGFRNTIYF. CDR3 DNA: TGTGCCAGCAGCTCCGGTTTTAGAAACACCATATATTTT.